This TCR beta chain was recorded in a study of PD-1 blockade in mismatch repair-deficient tumors. Study conclusions and caveats: Tumor-resident clones, often undetectable pretreatment in blood, expanded then contracted after pembrolizumab.

TCR sequencing covered three patients who responded to pembrolizumab. This clone has just one count. The target antigen is unknown. Libraries were prepared by immunoSEQ multiplex PCR; TCRdb keeps only in-frame clonotypes and omits some of them. The table has tens of thousands of clones, approximately 88% seen once; the top ten hold 2.5% to 3.5%. The CDR3 contains 13 residues. V usage is TRBV21-1 and J usage is TRBJ1-1. TRBV21-1 has pseudogene status. The specimen comprised PBMCs, sampled before pembrolizumab treatment. The TCR originated in an adult with mismatch repair-deficient cancer. The CDR3 protein is CASSMRINTEAFF. The CDR3 DNA reads as TGTGCCAGCAGCATGCGGATAAACACTGAAGCTTTCTTT.